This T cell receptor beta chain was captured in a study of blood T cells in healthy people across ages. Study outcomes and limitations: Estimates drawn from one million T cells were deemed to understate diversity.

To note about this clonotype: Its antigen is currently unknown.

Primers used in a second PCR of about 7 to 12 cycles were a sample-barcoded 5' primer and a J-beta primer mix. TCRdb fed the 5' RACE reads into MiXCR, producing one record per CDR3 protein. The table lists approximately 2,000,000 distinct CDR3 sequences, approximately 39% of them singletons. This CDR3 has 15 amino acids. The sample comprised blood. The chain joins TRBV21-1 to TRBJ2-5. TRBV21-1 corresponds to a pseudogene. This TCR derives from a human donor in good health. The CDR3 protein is CASSNGFSELETQYF. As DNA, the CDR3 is TGTGCCAGCAGCAATGGGTTCAGCGAGCTGGAGACCCAGTACTTC.